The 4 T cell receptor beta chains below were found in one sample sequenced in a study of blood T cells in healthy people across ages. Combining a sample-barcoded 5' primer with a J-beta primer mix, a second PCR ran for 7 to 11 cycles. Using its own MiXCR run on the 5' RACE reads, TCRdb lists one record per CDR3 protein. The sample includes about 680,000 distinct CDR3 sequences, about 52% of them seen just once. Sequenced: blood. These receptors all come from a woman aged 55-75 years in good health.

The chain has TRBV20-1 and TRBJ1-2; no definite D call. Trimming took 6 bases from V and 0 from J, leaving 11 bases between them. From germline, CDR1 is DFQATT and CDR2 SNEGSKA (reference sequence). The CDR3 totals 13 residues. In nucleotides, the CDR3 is TGCAGTGCCGTCGACAAGTCTAACTATGGCTACACCTTC. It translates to CSAVDKSNYGYTF.

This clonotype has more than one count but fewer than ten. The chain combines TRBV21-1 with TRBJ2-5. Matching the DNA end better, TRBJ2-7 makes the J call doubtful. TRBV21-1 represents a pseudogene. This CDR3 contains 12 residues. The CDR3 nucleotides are TGTGCCAGCAGCAAAGCGAACTACGAGCAGTACTTC. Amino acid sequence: CASSKANYEQYF.

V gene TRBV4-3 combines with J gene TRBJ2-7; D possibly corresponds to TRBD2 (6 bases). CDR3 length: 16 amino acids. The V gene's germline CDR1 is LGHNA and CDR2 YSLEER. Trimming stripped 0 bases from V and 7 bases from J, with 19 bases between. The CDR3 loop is CASSQDLGGSYNEQYF. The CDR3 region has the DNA TGCGCCAGCAGCCAAGATCTTGGGGGGTCCTACAATGAGCAGTACTTC.

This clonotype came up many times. CDR3 in amino acids: CSVEDPGAGPEAFF. The CDR3, as DNA: TGCAGCGTTGAAGATCCCGGGGCGGGTCCTGAAGCTTTCTTT. V is TRBV29-1 and J is TRBJ1-1; possibly TRBD1 for D (5 bases). Per the germline V gene, CDR1 is SQVTM and CDR2 is ANQGSEA. The V gene lost 0 bases and the J gene lost 6 bases, with 14 bases spanning the gap. The CDR3 runs 14 residues.